The text below deals with one T cell receptor (beta chain). Antigen specificity is unknown. The source of the sample is a study of T cell responses to AZD1222 COVID-19 vaccine. Study findings and constraints: Repertoire collection took place solely once the T cell response had peaked. Receipt of two AZD1222 doses was followed by a rise in Spike-specific TCR breadth and depth.

The repertoire was sequenced with immunoSEQ multiplex PCR; TCRdb's copy has only in-frame clones and lacks some. The sample has tens of thousands of clones; over 85% are singletons. This CDR3 spans 16 amino acids. Germline CDR1 and CDR2: SGHKS and YYEKEE (reference sequence). With V trimmed by 4 bases and J by 8 bases, 10 bases remained unmatched. Source: peripheral blood, taken on day 0 of AZD1222 vaccination. The origin of this receptor is an adult in good health. V is TRBV5-5 and J is TRBJ2-3, with TRBD2 matching 13 bases. The CDR3 nucleotides read TGTGCCAGCAGCCTACTACTAGCGGGGGGGCTGGGTACGCAGTATTTT. Residues: CASSLLLAGGLGTQYF.